This TCR beta chain was observed in a study of patients and donors after allogeneic stem cell transplantation. The CDR3 is 15 residues long. Trimming took 5 bases from V and 5 from J, leaving 19 bases between them. Germline V gives CDR1 MDHEN, CDR2 SYDVKM. This clonotype was recorded once. TCRdb re-analysed the RT-PCR reads in MiXCR, keeping a single row per CDR3 protein. The data show under 200,000 distinct CDR3 sequences, around 28% seen once. The chain carries TRBV28 and TRBJ2-7, with D tentatively TRBD2 (5 bases). The sequencing sample was made of blood, either unsorted or a sorted T cell fraction (not recorded which). This TCR was recovered from a human donor who was either an allogeneic HSCT recipient or a stem cell or donor lymphocyte infusion donor (not recorded which). It is not recorded whose cells these are; they may come from a transplant donor. CDR3 nucleotide sequence: TGTGCCAGCAGTCTAGAGGAGGTATGGCTGAACGAGCAGTACTTC. It codes for CASSLEEVWLNEQYF.